The 14 T cell receptor beta chains given below trace back to one sample, sequenced in a study of blood T cell repertoires in COVID-19. Libraries were prepared by immunoSEQ multiplex PCR; TCRdb keeps only in-frame clonotypes and omits some of them. The data hold roughly 97,000 clones, with 70% to 85% observed a single time. Sequencing used peripheral blood. These receptors were collected from a woman older than 75 with active or convalescent COVID-19.

The rearrangement joins TRBV12-3 or TRBV12-4 to TRBJ2-7; the match to TRBD2 covers 10 bases. The ends lost 6 bases at V and 3 bases at J; junction bases unmatched: 2. The CDR3 length is 13 residues. CDR3 region: CASSRTSGYEQYF. The DNA of the CDR3 is TGTGCCAGCAGCCGGACTAGCGGCTACGAGCAGTACTTC.

The chain recombines TRBV5-6 with TRBJ1-2; 8 bases line up with TRBD1. Trimming removed 4 bases from V and 4 bases from J; junction bases left unmatched: 9. The germline gives CDR1 SGHDT, CDR2 YYEEEE. CDR3 length: 15 amino acids. The CDR3 DNA reads TGTGCCAGCAGCCTGCCGGGACAGGAGCTCTATGGCTACACCTTC. This sequence encodes CASSLPGQELYGYTF.

The CDR3 here is CASTSAGQGTKNIQYF. Written as DNA, the CDR3 is TGTGCCAGCACGTCAGCGGGACAGGGAACCAAAAACATTCAGTACTTC. This chain uses TRBV2 with TRBJ2-4; 9 positions match TRBD1. This CDR3 has 16 residues. Germline assignment: CDR1 SNHLY and CDR2 FYNNEI. The junction had 9 bases not matched to a gene; V was cut back by 7 bases and J by 2 bases.

This clone was seen a single time. The V and J genes are TRBV3-1 (or the pseudogene TRBV3-2) and TRBJ2-5, with TRBD2 matching over 13 bases. The CDR3 loop spans 16 amino acids. The V and J ends lost 3 bases and 4 bases, in that order; junction bases with no gene match: 5. Germline V lookup: CDR1 LGHDT, CDR2 YNNKEL (reference sequence). The CDR3 loop is CASSQTSGGPVETQYF. Here the CDR3 DNA reads TGTGCCAGCAGCCAGACTAGCGGGGGGCCGGTAGAGACCCAGTACTTC.

J is TRBJ1-1 and V is TRBV19, with TRBD1 as a possible D gene (5 bases). The ends were cut back, 4 bases at V and 1 base at J, with 7 bases in the middle. The CDR3 is 13 residues long. The germline V gene encodes CDR1 LNHDA and CDR2 SQIVND (reference sequence). The CDR3 reads CASSTGPNTEAFF. The CDR3, as DNA: TGTGCCAGTAGTACAGGGCCGAACACTGAAGCTTTCTTT.

The V gene is TRBV7-2, the J gene TRBJ2-7; 9 bases fit TRBD1. This CDR3 spans 14 amino acids. The J segment lost 5 bases and the V segment lost 7 bases, leaving 9 bases of the junction unmatched. Per the germline V gene, CDR1 is SGHTA and CDR2 is FQGNSA. The CDR3 sequence: CASKSAQGADEQYF. CDR3 DNA sequence: TGTGCCAGCAAGTCGGCACAGGGGGCCGACGAGCAGTACTTC.

The V gene is TRBV5-6, the J gene TRBJ2-6; 9 nucleotides line up with TRBD1. The CDR3 extends over 18 amino acids. The junction had 9 bases not matched to a gene; V was cut back by 2 bases and J by 3 bases. Germline lookup yields CDR1 SGHDT and CDR2 YYEEEE. This chain's CDR3 is CASSFLGTGSNGANVLTF. CDR3 in DNA: TGTGCCAGCAGCTTTCTCGGGACAGGGTCTAATGGGGCCAACGTCCTGACTTTC.

The chain recombines TRBV7-2 with TRBJ1-5, with D perhaps TRBD1 (5 bases). The V end was cut by 3 bases, the J end by 4 bases, with 13 bases between. Germline CDR1 and CDR2: SGHTA and FQGNSA. CDR3 size: 15 residues. The CDR3 DNA is TGTGCCAGCAGCTTGAGCGGGGCAGATAATCAGCCCCAGCATTTT. Protein product: CASSLSGADNQPQHF.

V gene TRBV27 combines with J gene TRBJ2-1, with D perhaps matching TRBD2 (5 bases). The V end lost 8 bases, the J end lost 4 bases, and 18 bases lay between the germline ends. The CDR3 length is 15 residues. CDR1 MNHEY and CDR2 SMNVEV come from the germline V gene (reference sequence). CDR3: CASWGSSSGYNEQFF. The CDR3, as DNA: TGTGCCAGCTGGGGATCTTCCAGCGGATACAATGAGCAGTTCTTC.

The J gene is TRBJ1-1, the V gene TRBV11-3; 11 nucleotides agree with TRBD1. Germline V gene data show CDR1 as SGHNT and CDR2 as YENEEA. CDR3 length equals 16 residues. The trim removed 5 bases at V and 1 base at J, leaving 6 bases unmatched. This CDR3 reads CASSGRGQGENTEAFF. CDR3 coding DNA: TGTGCCAGCAGCGGACGGGGACAGGGGGAGAACACTGAAGCTTTCTTT. Variable domain in full (rest from reference TRBV11-3 and TRBJ1-1): EAGVVQSPRYKIIEKKQPVAFWCNPISGHNTLYWYLQNLGQGPELLIRYENEEAVDDSQLPKDRFSAERLKGVDSTLKIQPAELGDSAVYLCASSGRGQGENTEAFFGQGTRLTVV.

V and J are TRBV28 and TRBJ1-2; a weak D match, TRBD1 (5 bases). CDR1 MDHEN and CDR2 SYDVKM come from the germline V gene. This CDR3 is built from 14 residues. V was pared by 2 bases and J by 4 bases, with 11 bases between. CDR3: CASSLPGLVYGYTF. CDR3 DNA: TGTGCCAGCAGTTTACCAGGGCTGGTCTATGGCTACACCTTC.

The chain links TRBV4-1 to TRBJ2-7, with D tentatively TRBD1 (6 bases). This CDR3 region has 16 residues. Germline CDR1 reads MGHRA; CDR2 reads YSYEKL. V gave up 0 bases and J gave up 3 bases, with 15 bases separating them. Here the CDR3 DNA reads TGCGCCAGCAGCCAAGATAGGCAGGGGCCGAGCTACGAGCAGTACTTC. The encoded protein is CASSQDRQGPSYEQYF.

The rearrangement links TRBV30 to TRBJ2-3; TRBD1 agrees at 7 bases. The CDR3 spans 13 residues. After removal of 2 bases from V and 7 bases from J, the junction contained 6 bases not matched to a gene. Germline V gene sequence: CDR1 GTSNPN, CDR2 SVGIG (reference sequence). The CDR3 reads CAWSPHRGNTQYF. DNA for the CDR3: TGTGCCTGGAGTCCTCACAGGGGAAATACGCAGTATTTT. The entire variable domain, with the rest obtained from reference TRBV30 and TRBJ2-3, is as follows: SQTIHQWPATLVQPVGSPLSLECTVEGTSNPNLYWYRQAAGRGLQLLFYSVGIGQISSEVPQNLSASRPQDRQFILSSKKLLLSDSGFYLCAWSPHRGNTQYFGPGTRLTVL.

This chain uses TRBV6-6 with TRBJ1-2; D is uncertain. Trimming took off 5 bases at V and 3 bases at J, with 10 bases between the two ends. The germline gives CDR1 MNHNY, CDR2 SVGAGI (reference sequence). CDR3 size: 13 residues. The CDR3 protein is CASSTAVDYGYTF. CDR3 DNA sequence: TGTGCCAGCAGTACGGCGGTAGACTATGGCTACACCTTC.